One sample yielded the 23 T cell receptor beta chains listed below, sequenced in a study of T cells in Graves' hyperthyroidism and ophthalmopathy. RNA transcripts provided the source from which TCR beta CDR3 regions were amplified. HTBI primers were the set used in a first-round RT-PCR of the TCR CDR3. TCRdb fed the multiplex PCR reads into MiXCR, producing one record per CDR3 protein. The sample holds over 250,000 distinct CDR3 sequences; about 20% are singletons and the top ten take approximately 60%. Source material: blood. The receptors come from a man aged 30 to 39 with Graves' ophthalmopathy.

This clonotype has just a few counts. The chain carries TRBV2 and TRBJ1-6, with 7 bases lining up with TRBD1. With 11 bases clipped from V and 10 bases from J, the junction kept 11 bases outside the gene matches. The CDR3 is made up of 13 amino acids. Germline V gene lookup returns CDR1 SNHLY and CDR2 FYNNEI. CDR3 amino acids: CAGGTDLASPLHF. The CDR3 region has the DNA TGTGCCGGAGGGACAGACTTGGCATCACCCCTCCACTTT.

The chain employs TRBV6-6 and TRBJ2-7; a possible D gene is TRBD1 (6 bases). This CDR3 region has 15 residues. The germline V gene encodes CDR1 MNHNY and CDR2 SVGAGI (reference sequence). V lost 0 bases, J lost 4 bases, and 13 bases lay in between. CDR3 nucleotide sequence: TGTGCCAGCAGTTACTCGGGCAGGGGACCTTACGAGCAGTACTTC. Translated, it gives CASSYSGRGPYEQYF.

Ten or more counts support this clonotype. The chain employs TRBV3-1 and TRBJ2-2, with TRBD1 matching 8 bases. This CDR3 spans 15 amino acids. Per the germline V gene, CDR1 is LGHDT and CDR2 is YNNKEL (reference sequence). V gave up 4 bases and J gave up 5 bases; unmatched junction bases: 6. The CDR3 sequence is CASSPDNRGTGELFF. For the CDR3, the DNA is TGTGCCAGCAGCCCCGACAACAGGGGGACCGGGGAGCTGTTTTTT.

This clonotype was detected a few times. This chain connects TRBV7-2 to TRBJ1-2; D not resolved. V lost 5 bases and J 0 bases, leaving 10 bases between the germline ends. Germline V gene lookup returns CDR1 SGHTA and CDR2 FQGNSA. The CDR3 contains 14 residues. CDR3 sequence (DNA): TGTGCCAGCAGCGGGAGGGAGTCTAACTATGGCTACACCTTC. Translation: CASSGRESNYGYTF.

This clonotype was counted many times. The V gene is TRBV2, the J gene TRBJ1-1; no definite D call. The V end was cut by 6 bases, the J end by 0 bases, with 14 bases between. Per the germline V gene, CDR1 is SNHLY and CDR2 is FYNNEI. The CDR3 consists of 15 residues. The CDR3 nucleotides are TGTGCCAGCAGCATTCGGACGGCTTTGAACACTGAAGCTTTCTTT. It encodes CASSIRTALNTEAFF.

The chain combines TRBV27 with TRBJ2-5; D is possibly TRBD1 (5 bases). Germline values: CDR1 MNHEY, CDR2 SMNVEV (reference sequence). Trimming removed 2 bases from V and 2 bases from J, with 15 bases in between. The CDR3 covers 16 residues. The DNA of the CDR3 is TGTGCCAGCAGTTTACGTAATGGGGCACAACAAGAGACCCAGTACTTC. Translating gives CASSLRNGAQQETQYF.

This clonotype was picked up many times. The chain combines TRBV5-8 with TRBJ1-2; 9 bases match TRBD1. The CDR3 extends over 17 amino acids. J lost 7 bases, V lost 1 base, and 14 bases had no gene match. In germline, CDR1 is SGHTS, CDR2 YDEGEE. The CDR3 nucleotides read TGTGCCAGCAGCTTGTTCTCTTGGGACAGGGACGTTCGTGGCTACACCTTC. Its translation: CASSLFSWDRDVRGYTF.

The V gene is TRBV29-1, the J gene TRBJ2-7; 8 nucleotides match TRBD2. Germline CDR1 and CDR2: SQVTM and ANQGSEA. With V trimmed by 1 base and J by 0 bases, 14 bases remained unmatched. This CDR3 is 18 amino acids long. The DNA of the CDR3 is TGCAGCGTTGAAGGGGTGGAGGTAGCGGGGCTGAGCTCCTACGAGCAGTACTTC. Its translation is CSVEGVEVAGLSSYEQYF.

This clonotype has a handful of counts. J is TRBJ1-4 and V is TRBV28, with D possibly matching TRBD1 (5 bases). Germline V lookup: CDR1 MDHEN, CDR2 SYDVKM. The length of the CDR3 is 16 residues. Trimming stripped 5 bases from V and 4 bases from J, with 17 bases between. CDR3: CASSLSARGVNEKLFF. CDR3 sequence (DNA): TGTGCCAGCAGTCTCTCCGCTCGGGGGGTTAATGAAAAACTGTTTTTT.

The CDR3 loop reads CASSLTRKEQYF. In nucleotides, the CDR3 is TGTGCCAGCAGCCTGACTCGAAAAGAGCAGTACTTC. The genes are TRBV12-3 or TRBV12-4 and TRBJ2-7; no clear D. This CDR3 has 12 residues. Between the trimmed V and J ends, which lost 6 bases and 7 bases, there was a span of 13 bases.

This clonotype was observed a handful of times. This rearrangement joins TRBV4-2 to TRBJ2-3; TRBD2 matches 9 bases. Germline loops: CDR1 LGHNA, CDR2 YNFKEQ. Unmatched junction bases numbered 4, after V lost 0 bases and J lost 3 bases. The CDR3 consists of 16 residues. CDR3 nucleotide sequence: TGTGCCAGCAGCCAAGATGCGGGAGGGGGGACAGATACGCAGTATTTT. Protein: CASSQDAGGGTDTQYF.

V gene TRBV20-1 combines with J gene TRBJ2-1; maybe TRBD2 (6 bases). The CDR3 extends over 11 amino acids. V lost 7 bases and J lost 12, with 16 bases in between. The germline V gene has CDR1 DFQATT and CDR2 SNEGSKA (reference sequence). Here the CDR3 DNA reads TGCAGTGGGGACGGGAGAATCGGGCAGTTCTTC. Translated, it gives CSGDGRIGQFF.

This clonotype has just a few counts. The chain links TRBV20-1 to TRBJ2-3; D gene uncertain. CDR1 DFQATT and CDR2 SNEGSKA come from the germline V gene (reference sequence). This CDR3 spans 13 amino acids. CDR3 nucleotide sequence: TGCAGCCCCCGGTTAGCTGACACAGATACGCAGTATTTT. Translation: CSPRLADTDTQYF.

The chain joins TRBV28 to TRBJ2-2, with D hard to call. Germline loops: CDR1 MDHEN, CDR2 SYDVKM. The CDR3 covers 14 residues. V was clipped by 3 bases and J by 6 bases, with 11 bases between them. The CDR3 protein is CASSLGRQSGELFF. The CDR3 DNA follows: TGTGCCAGCAGTTTGGGTCGGCAGTCCGGGGAGCTGTTTTTT.

The chain uses TRBV6-2 or TRBV6-3 and TRBJ2-7; 9 bases match TRBD2. Germline V lookup: CDR1 MNHEY, CDR2 SVGEGT. V lost 2 bases and J lost 5; bases outside the gene matches: 7. The CDR3 runs to 15 residues. CDR3 in DNA: TGTGCCAGCAGTTACCTAGCGGGACCGGAGAACGAGCAGTACTTC. Translation gives CASSYLAGPENEQYF.

This clonotype was counted between two and nine times. J is TRBJ1-3 and V is TRBV6-1, with unresolved D. The germline CDR1 and CDR2 sequences are MNHNS and SASEGT. V lost 0 bases to trimming and J lost 7 bases, with 10 bases between them. This CDR3 region has 14 residues. The CDR3 region has the DNA TGTGCCAGCAGTGAAGCTCCACGGACCAACACCATATATTTT. The encoded protein is CASSEAPRTNTIYF.

This clonotype has a handful of counts. This chain uses TRBV12-3 or TRBV12-4 with TRBJ1-5; no clear D gene. The V end lost 3 bases, the J end lost 4 bases, and 7 bases lay between the germline ends. This CDR3 contains 13 residues. The CDR3 sequence: CASSFRENQPQHF. The DNA for the CDR3 is TGTGCCAGCAGTTTTCGAGAAAATCAGCCCCAGCATTTT.

This clonotype has ten or more counts. This chain connects TRBV28 to TRBJ1-1; D is ambiguous. V gave up 11 bases and J gave up 0 bases, with 10 bases separating them. CDR1 and CDR2 from the germline V gene are MDHEN and SYDVKM. The CDR3 is made up of 12 amino acids. DNA for the CDR3: TGTGCCTGCGGGCGGCTGAACACTGAAGCTTTCTTT. This encodes CACGRLNTEAFF. The variable domain in full, completed from reference TRBV28 and TRBJ1-1, reads DVKVTQSSRYLVKRTGEKVFLECVQDMDHENMFWYRQDPGLGLRLIYFSYDVKMKEKGDIPEGYSVSREKKERFSLILESASTNQTSMYLCACGRLNTEAFFGQGTRLTVV.

This clonotype was seen repeatedly, ten times or more. The chain employs TRBV5-5 and TRBJ1-5, with D tentatively TRBD1 (6 bases). Between the trimmed V and J ends, which lost 4 bases and 7 bases, there was a span of 15 bases. The CDR3 has 14 residues. The germline gives CDR1 SGHKS, CDR2 YYEKEE (reference sequence). For the CDR3, the DNA is TGTGCCAGCAGCCTCCGGGGGCAGGGACAGCCCCAGCATTTT. This gives the protein CASSLRGQGQPQHF.

This clonotype was seen many times. The chain uses TRBV30 and TRBJ2-7; the D call may be TRBD1 or TRBD2 (5 bases each). There are 11 residues in the CDR3. CDR1 is GTSNPN, CDR2 SVGIG, per germline (reference sequence). The germline V and J ends were trimmed by 5 bases and 7 bases, with 12 bases remaining between them. CDR3 coding DNA: TGTGCCTGGGGGGACCTGGGGGAGCAGTACTTC. This translates into CAWGDLGEQYF.

The chain employs TRBV4-1 and TRBJ2-1, with D possibly TRBD2 on 6 matching bases. The CDR3 loop spans 16 amino acids. The germline V and J ends were trimmed by 1 base and 4 bases, with 14 bases remaining between them. Germline V gives CDR1 MGHRA, CDR2 YSYEKL. Here the CDR3 reads CASSQVPGVLYNEQFF. For the CDR3, the DNA is TGCGCCAGCAGCCAAGTCCCGGGAGTATTGTACAATGAGCAGTTCTTC.

This clonotype was found a few times. The genes are TRBV6-2 or TRBV6-3 and TRBJ2-1, with TRBD2 identical over 10 bases. Trimming removed 2 bases from V and 6 bases from J; junction bases left unmatched: 4. The germline gives CDR1 MNHEY, CDR2 SVGEGT. The CDR3 is 15 amino acids. The chain's CDR3 is CASSYGLAGVNEQFF. The DNA for the CDR3 is TGTGCCAGCAGTTACGGTCTAGCGGGAGTCAATGAGCAGTTCTTC.

CDR3 DNA: TGTGCCAGCAGAGTAGACAGGAAGGCTTTCTTT. Its translation: CASRVDRKAFF. The chain has TRBV6-1 and TRBJ1-1; D is perhaps TRBD1 (6 bases). The length of the CDR3 is 11 residues. Trimming took 6 bases from V and 11 from J, leaving 13 bases between them. Germline CDR1 is MNHNS and CDR2 is SASEGT.